A single sample gave rise to the 11 T cell receptor beta chains below, sequenced in a study of T cells after yellow fever vaccination. TCRdb reprocessed the 5' RACE reads via MiXCR and lists one record per CDR3 protein. Seen here are hundreds of thousands of distinct CDR3 sequences, about 17% observed once, and the top ten hold 15% to 20%. This specimen consisted of PBMCs, obtained before the yellow fever booster vaccination. The receptors were sampled from a man between 18 and 29 years old who received the YFV17D yellow fever vaccine.

This clonotype has a handful of counts. Compared with germline, one end of the junction differs, possibly owing to a read error. The chain has TRBV15 and TRBJ1-6, with D hard to call. The CDR3 covers 12 residues. Germline V gives CDR1 LNHNV, CDR2 YYDKDF (reference sequence). The CDR3 sequence is CAISRENSPLHF. CDR3 nucleotides: TGTGCCATCAGCAGAGAAAACTCACCCCTCCACTTT.

V usage is TRBV4-2 and J usage is TRBJ1-5; 7 bases map to TRBD1. The V and J ends lost 1 base and 3 bases, in that order; junction bases with no gene match: 6. Per the germline V gene, CDR1 is LGHNA and CDR2 is YNFKEQ. The CDR3 has 16 amino acids. The CDR3, as DNA: TGTGCCAGCAGCCAAGGCGCAGACAGGGACAATCAGCCCCAGCATTTT. Encoded protein: CASSQGADRDNQPQHF.

This chain joins TRBV10-3 and TRBJ1-5; TRBD1 matches at 7 bases. After removal of 6 bases from V and 2 bases from J, the junction contained 7 bases not matched to a gene. CDR3 length: 15 residues. CDR1 is ENHRY and CDR2 is SYGVKD in the germline V gene. CDR3: CAIREDRVGNQPQHF. CDR3 bases: TGTGCCATCAGAGAAGACAGGGTAGGCAATCAGCCCCAGCATTTT.

This clonotype was picked up a small number of times. The CDR3 region has the DNA TGTGCCAGCAGTACGGGGCCCCCCGGGACAGGGTTCGTTCTCCATGGCTACACCTTC. Its translation: CASSTGPPGTGFVLHGYTF. The chain has TRBV6-6 and TRBJ1-2, with 9 bases lining up with TRBD1. This CDR3 spans 19 amino acids. CDR1 MNHNY and CDR2 SVGAGI come from the germline V gene (reference sequence). V was pared by 5 bases and J by 6 bases, with 22 bases of the junction left unmatched.

This clonotype appeared a few times. Sequence at one end of the junction differs from germline and may be a read error. V and J are TRBV24-1 and TRBJ2-2; D gene uncertain. This CDR3 contains 15 residues. The germline CDR1 and CDR2 sequences are KGHDR and SFDVKD. The DNA for the CDR3 is TGTGCCACCAATGATCCCCGACGGAACACCGGGGAGCTGTTTTTT. It codes for CATNDPRRNTGELFF.

This clonotype came up a few times. CDR3 sequence: CASSQILAGSYNEQFF. CDR3 sequence (DNA): TGTGCCAGCAGCCAAATACTAGCGGGGTCCTACAATGAGCAGTTCTTC. The chain links TRBV4-2 to TRBJ2-1; TRBD2 aligns across 10 bases. This CDR3 region has 16 residues. Germline CDR1 reads LGHNA; CDR2 reads YNFKEQ. Trimming cost V 2 bases and J 1 base; bases outside gene matches: 2.

This clonotype was counted between two and nine times. This sequence joins TRBV29-1 and TRBJ1-2; D is ambiguous. The CDR3 has 17 residues. V lost 0 bases to trimming and J lost 7 bases, with 24 bases between them. Per germline, CDR1 SQVTM and CDR2 ANQGSEA. The CDR3 spells CSVEDDMADGSSPGYTF. Written as DNA, the CDR3 is TGCAGCGTTGAAGATGATATGGCAGATGGTTCGTCACCTGGCTACACCTTC.

There are many counts of this clonotype. The chain employs TRBV20-1 and TRBJ2-2, with D hard to call. The CDR3 covers 14 residues. Between the trimmed V and J ends, which lost 6 bases and 0 bases, there was a span of 11 bases. The germline gives CDR1 DFQATT, CDR2 SNEGSKA (reference sequence). The CDR3 is CSAPLAANTGELFF. The CDR3 coding sequence is TGCAGTGCCCCATTGGCAGCGAACACCGGGGAGCTGTTTTTT.

This clonotype was observed a few times. V gene TRBV12-3 or TRBV12-4 combines with J gene TRBJ2-2, with D perhaps matching TRBD1 (8 bases). CDR3 length: 16 residues. The ends were cut back, 5 bases at V and 4 bases at J, with 17 bases in the middle. Here the CDR3 reads CASSPGQGGSTGELFF. Written as DNA, the CDR3 is TGTGCCAGCAGTCCCGGACAGGGAGGGAGCACCGGGGAGCTGTTTTTT.

This clonotype was counted only a few times. The rearrangement links TRBV6-2 or TRBV6-3 to TRBJ2-5; 7 bases fit TRBD2. Germline V gene data show CDR1 as MNHEY and CDR2 as SVGEGT. V was pared by 2 bases and J by 3 bases, with 3 bases of the junction left unmatched. The CDR3 totals 14 residues. The CDR3 loop reads CASSYHGGKETQYF. CDR3 nucleotide sequence: TGTGCCAGCAGTTACCACGGGGGGAAAGAGACCCAGTACTTC.

This sequence joins TRBV2 and TRBJ2-5; 8 bases are a match to TRBD2. V lost 3 bases to trimming and J lost 4 bases; unmatched junction nucleotides: 4. Germline V lookup: CDR1 SNHLY, CDR2 FYNNEI. This CDR3 contains 14 residues. CDR3 sequence: CASSERTSLETQYF. The CDR3 bases are TGTGCCAGCAGTGAGAGGACTAGCTTAGAGACCCAGTACTTC. The full variable domain, in which reference TRBV2 and TRBJ2-5 provide the parts outside the CDR3, is EPEVTQTPSHQVTQMGQEVILRCVPISNHLYFYWYRQILGQKVEFLVSFYNNEISEKSEIFDDQFSVERPDGSNFTLKIRSTKLEDSAMYFCASSERTSLETQYFGPGTRLLVL.